The entry below gives a single T cell receptor beta chain sequence along with its context. This record comes from a study of T cell responses to AZD1222 COVID-19 vaccine. Study background: Second doses were pooled across both intervals (about 4 or about 12 weeks).

Clones were sequenced by immunoSEQ multiplex PCR, and TCRdb holds only the in-frame ones, with some missing. The sample holds 100,000 to 120,000 clones; roughly four fifths are singletons and the top ten take roughly 5%. This clonotype was sampled from an adult in good health. This specimen consisted of peripheral blood, obtained on day 0 of AZD1222 vaccination.

This CDR3 reads CASSLGGQGYQPQHF. Here the CDR3 DNA reads TGTGCCAGCAGTCTAGGGGGGCAGGGATATCAGCCCCAGCATTTT. The V call is TRBV6-5, the J call TRBJ1-5; D is perhaps TRBD1 (6 bases). The CDR3 consists of 15 residues. The germline gives CDR1 MNHEY, CDR2 SVGAGI. Trimming removed 5 bases at V and 5 bases at J, with 16 bases between.